One sample yielded the 6 T cell receptor beta chains listed below, sequenced in a study of T cells after yellow fever vaccination. TCRdb called the 5' RACE reads again in MiXCR, with one record for every CDR3 protein. The sample lists over 300,000 distinct CDR3 sequences; around 3.6% were seen once. The material was PBMCs, obtained on the day of the yellow fever booster vaccination. These receptors all stem from a man aged 18 to 35 who received the YFV17D yellow fever vaccine.

This clonotype came up a few times. This chain links TRBV7-6 with TRBJ2-1; D gene uncertain. With 5 bases removed from V and 5 bases from J, the gap between germline ends came to 7 bases. The CDR3 is 12 amino acids. CDR1 SGHVS and CDR2 FNYEAQ come from the germline V gene. The CDR3 loop is CASSNRDNEQFF. The CDR3 nucleotides read TGTGCCAGCAGCAACCGGGACAATGAGCAGTTCTTC.

This clonotype was seen ten or more times. The J gene is TRBJ2-3, the V gene TRBV6-2 or TRBV6-3; TRBD2 is a possible D gene (6 bases). Per germline, CDR1 MNHEY and CDR2 SVGEGT. The V end lost 2 bases, the J end lost 3 bases, and 15 bases lay between the germline ends. The CDR3 spans 16 residues. DNA of the CDR3: TGTGCCAGCAGTTACCGTGGGGCCGGGAGTACAGATACGCAGTATTTT. Residues: CASSYRGAGSTDTQYF.

This clonotype was seen more than once but under ten times. The chain recombines TRBV18 with TRBJ2-4, with 7 bases matching TRBD1. Germline-derived CDR1 and CDR2 are KGHSH and LQKENI. The CDR3 consists of 15 residues. The ends lost 3 bases at V and 1 base at J; junction bases unmatched: 3. The CDR3 loop is CASSPGRGAKNIQYF. As DNA, the CDR3 is TGTGCCAGCTCACCGGGCAGGGGGGCCAAAAACATTCAGTACTTC.

This clonotype was seen at least ten times. The chain links TRBV2 to TRBJ2-7, with 7 bases matching TRBD1. The CDR3 is 11 residues long. Per the germline V gene, CDR1 is SNHLY and CDR2 is FYNNEI. V gave up 5 bases and J gave up 13 bases; unmatched junction bases: 8. Here the CDR3 DNA reads TGTGCCAGCAGTAGTCTGACAGGGCCCTACTTC. Translated, it gives CASSSLTGPYF. The whole variable domain, filled in from reference TRBV2 and TRBJ2-7, reads EPEVTQTPSHQVTQMGQEVILRCVPISNHLYFYWYRQILGQKVEFLVSFYNNEISEKSEIFDDQFSVERPDGSNFTLKIRSTKLEDSAMYFCASSSLTGPYFGPGTRLTVT.

This chain joins TRBV3-1 and TRBJ2-3, with a tentative D call TRBD2 (6 bases). The length of the CDR3 is 14 residues. V was shortened by 4 bases and J by 5 bases, with 13 bases between the two germline ends. Germline CDR1 and CDR2: LGHDT and YNNKEL (reference sequence). Written as DNA, the CDR3 is TGTGCCAGCAGCCTAACTAGCAGTGGAGATACGCAGTATTTT. Its protein product is CASSLTSSGDTQYF.

This clonotype was counted ten times or more. J is TRBJ1-5 and V is TRBV29-1, with a weak D call TRBD1 (6 bases). V shed 0 bases and J shed 7 bases, with 7 bases lying between them. This CDR3 comprises 12 residues. CDR1 SQVTM and CDR2 ANQGSEA come from the germline V gene. The CDR3, as DNA: TGCAGCGTTGAAGAGGGGGGCCAGCCCCAGCATTTT. It specifies CSVEEGGQPQHF.